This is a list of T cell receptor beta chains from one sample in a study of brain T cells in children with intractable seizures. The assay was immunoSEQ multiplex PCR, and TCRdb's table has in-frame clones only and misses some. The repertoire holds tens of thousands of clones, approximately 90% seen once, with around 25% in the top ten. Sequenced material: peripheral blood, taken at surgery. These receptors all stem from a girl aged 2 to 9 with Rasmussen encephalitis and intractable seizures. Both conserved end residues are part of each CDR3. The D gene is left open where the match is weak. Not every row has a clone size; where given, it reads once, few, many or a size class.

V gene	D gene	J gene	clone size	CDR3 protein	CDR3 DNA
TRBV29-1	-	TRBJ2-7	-	CSVPRGPYEQYF	TGCAGCGTTCCCCGCGGGCCCTACGAGCAGTACTTC
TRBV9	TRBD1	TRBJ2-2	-	CASSTDRGIGELFF	TGTGCCAGCAGTACGGACAGGGGAATCGGGGAGCTGTTTTTT
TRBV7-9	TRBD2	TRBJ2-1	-	CASSPRVGGGTYNEQFF	TGTGCCAGCAGCCCCAGGGTGGGCGGGGGGACCTACAATGAGCAGTTCTTC
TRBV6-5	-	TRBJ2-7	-	CASSFTDRSEQYF	TGTGCCAGCAGTTTTACGGACAGAAGCGAGCAGTACTTC
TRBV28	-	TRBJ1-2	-	CASSFSVGETRYGYTF	TGTGCCAGCAGTTTCTCGGTGGGGGAGACACGCTATGGCTACACCTTC
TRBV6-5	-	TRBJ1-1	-	CASSYDSYTEAFF	TGTGCCAGCAGTTACGACAGCTACACTGAAGCTTTCTTT
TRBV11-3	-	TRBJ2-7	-	CASSHGSYEQYF	TGTGCCAGCAGCCATGGGTCCTACGAGCAGTACTTC
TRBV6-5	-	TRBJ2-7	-	CASRLTTASYEQYF	TGTGCCAGCAGGCTCACGACGGCCTCCTACGAGCAGTACTTC
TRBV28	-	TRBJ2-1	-	CASSLSRANNEQFF	TGTGCCAGCAGTTTATCCCGGGCCAACAATGAGCAGTTCTTC
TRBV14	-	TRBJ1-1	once	CASSHSGNTEAFF	TGTGCCAGCAGCCATTCCGGGAACACTGAAGCTTTCTTT
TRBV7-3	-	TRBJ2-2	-	CASAPQGAVRELFF	TGTGCCAGCGCACCCCAGGGAGCGGTGAGGGAGCTGTTTTTT
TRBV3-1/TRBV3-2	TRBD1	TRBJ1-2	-	CASRRTTGDGYTF	TGTGCCAGCAGAAGAACGACAGGGGATGGCTACACCTTC
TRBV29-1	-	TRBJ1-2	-	CSVEDPARDNYGYTF	TGCAGCGTTGAAGATCCTGCGCGGGACAACTATGGCTACACCTTC
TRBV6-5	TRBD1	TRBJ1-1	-	CASSYGTGNTEAFF	TGTGCCAGCAGTTACGGGACAGGGAACACTGAAGCTTTCTTT
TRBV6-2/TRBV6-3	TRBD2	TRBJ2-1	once	CASSLAGGLGEQFF	TGTGCCAGCAGTTTAGCGGGAGGCTTGGGTGAGCAGTTCTTC
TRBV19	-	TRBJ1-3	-	CASSMTGLLSGNTIYF	TGTGCCAGTAGTATGACAGGACTACTCTCTGGAAACACCATATATTTT
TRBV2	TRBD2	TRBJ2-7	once	CASSAPDRPGLAGEYEQYF	TGTGCCAGCAGTGCTCCCGACCGACCGGGACTAGCGGGAGAATACGAGCAGTACTTC
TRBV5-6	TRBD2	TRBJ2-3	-	CASSLSRAGLSTDTQYF	TGTGCCAGCAGCCTATCCCGAGCGGGGTTGAGCACAGATACGCAGTATTTT
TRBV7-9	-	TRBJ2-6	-	CASSLVSGSHSGANVLTF	TGTGCCAGCAGCTTAGTTTCGGGGTCCCACTCTGGGGCCAACGTCCTGACTTTC
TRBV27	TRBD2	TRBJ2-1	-	CASSRGLVNEQFF	TGTGCCAGCAGTCGAGGACTAGTCAATGAGCAGTTCTTC
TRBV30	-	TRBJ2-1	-	CAWSASVYEQFF	TGTGCCTGGAGTGCCTCAGTATATGAGCAGTTCTTC
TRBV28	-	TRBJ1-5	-	CASSFPSGDSNQPQHF	TGTGCCAGCAGTTTCCCAAGCGGAGATAGCAATCAGCCCCAGCATTTT